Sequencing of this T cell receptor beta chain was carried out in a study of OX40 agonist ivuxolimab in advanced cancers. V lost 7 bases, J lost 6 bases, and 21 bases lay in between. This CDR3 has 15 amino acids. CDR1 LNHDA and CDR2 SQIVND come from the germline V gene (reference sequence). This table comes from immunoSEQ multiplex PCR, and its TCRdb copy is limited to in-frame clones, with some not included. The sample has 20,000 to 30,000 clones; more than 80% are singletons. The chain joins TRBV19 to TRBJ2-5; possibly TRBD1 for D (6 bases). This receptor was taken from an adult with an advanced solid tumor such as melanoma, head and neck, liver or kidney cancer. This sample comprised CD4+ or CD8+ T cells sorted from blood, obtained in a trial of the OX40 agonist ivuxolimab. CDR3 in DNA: TGTGCCAGTACCCCCCTGCCAGGCAGGGGCCAGACCCAGTACTTC. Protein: CASTPLPGRGQTQYF.